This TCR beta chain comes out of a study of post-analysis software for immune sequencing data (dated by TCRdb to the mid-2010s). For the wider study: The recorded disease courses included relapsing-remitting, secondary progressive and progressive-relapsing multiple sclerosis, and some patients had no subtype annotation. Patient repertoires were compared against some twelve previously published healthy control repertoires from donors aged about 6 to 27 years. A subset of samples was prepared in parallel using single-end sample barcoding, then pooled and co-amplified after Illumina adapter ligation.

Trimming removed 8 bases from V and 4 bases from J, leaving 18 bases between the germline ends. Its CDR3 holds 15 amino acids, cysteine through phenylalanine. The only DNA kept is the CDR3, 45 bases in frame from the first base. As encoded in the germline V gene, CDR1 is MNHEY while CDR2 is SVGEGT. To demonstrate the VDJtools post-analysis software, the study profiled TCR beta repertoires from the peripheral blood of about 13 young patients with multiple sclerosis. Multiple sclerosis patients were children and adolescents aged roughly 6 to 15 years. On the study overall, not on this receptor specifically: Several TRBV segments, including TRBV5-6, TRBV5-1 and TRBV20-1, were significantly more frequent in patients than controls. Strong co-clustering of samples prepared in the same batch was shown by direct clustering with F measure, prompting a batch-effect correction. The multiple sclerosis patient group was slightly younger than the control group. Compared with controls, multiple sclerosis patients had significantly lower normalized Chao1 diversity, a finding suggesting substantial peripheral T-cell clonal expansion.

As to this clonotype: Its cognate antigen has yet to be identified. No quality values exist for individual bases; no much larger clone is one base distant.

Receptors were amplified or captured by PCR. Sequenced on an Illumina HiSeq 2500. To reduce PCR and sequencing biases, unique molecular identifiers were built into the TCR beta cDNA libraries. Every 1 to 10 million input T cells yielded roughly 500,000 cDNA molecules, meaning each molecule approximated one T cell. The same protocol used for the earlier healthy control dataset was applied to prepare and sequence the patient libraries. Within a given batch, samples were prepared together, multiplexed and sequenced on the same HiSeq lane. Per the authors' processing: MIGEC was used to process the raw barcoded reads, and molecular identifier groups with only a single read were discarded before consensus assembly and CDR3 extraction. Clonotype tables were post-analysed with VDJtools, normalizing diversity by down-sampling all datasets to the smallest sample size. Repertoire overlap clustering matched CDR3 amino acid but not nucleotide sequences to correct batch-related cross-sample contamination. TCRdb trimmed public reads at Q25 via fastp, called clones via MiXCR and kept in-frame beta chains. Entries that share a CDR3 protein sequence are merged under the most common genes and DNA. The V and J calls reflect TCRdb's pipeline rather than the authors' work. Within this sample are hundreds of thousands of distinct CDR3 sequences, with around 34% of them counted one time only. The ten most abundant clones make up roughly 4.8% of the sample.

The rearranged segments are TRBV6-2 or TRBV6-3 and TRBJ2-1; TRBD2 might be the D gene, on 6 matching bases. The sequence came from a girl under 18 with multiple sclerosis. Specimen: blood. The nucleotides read TGTGCCAGCCGAATAGGAGGGGCCCAATACAATGAGCAGTTCTTC. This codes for CASRIGGAQYNEQFF.